Each of the 8 T cell receptor beta chains below was sequenced from the same sample in a study of control samples from healthy donors and cancer patients. Repertoires were generated with immunoSEQ multiplex PCR, while TCRdb's copy carries only in-frame clones and drops some. The sample consists of 90,000 to 100,000 clones, 75% to 85% of them appearing once. Input material: blood. These receptors all come from a woman aged 30 to 39 in good health.

V and J are TRBV6-6 and TRBJ2-7; TRBD1 is a possible D gene (6 bases). CDR1 and CDR2 from the germline V gene are MNHNY and SVGAGI (reference sequence). V was shortened by 5 bases and J by 2 bases, with 10 bases between the two germline ends. This CDR3 is 13 amino acids long. The CDR3 spells CASSRDTPYEQYF. The CDR3 coding sequence is TGTGCCAGCAGTCGGGACACCCCCTACGAGCAGTACTTC.

The J gene is TRBJ1-2, the V gene TRBV14; D is unclear. The CDR3 extends over 16 amino acids. Trimming took off 2 bases at V and 4 bases at J, with 17 bases between the two ends. Per the germline V gene, CDR1 is SGHDN and CDR2 is FVKESK. CDR3 loop: CASSQPGRGATYGYTF. DNA of the CDR3: TGTGCCAGCAGCCAACCTGGACGGGGAGCGACCTATGGCTACACCTTC.

The chain joins TRBV7-6 to TRBJ2-1; D remains ambiguous. The germline CDR1 and CDR2 sequences are SGHVS and FNYEAQ. The CDR3 loop spans 13 amino acids. V lost 1 base, J lost 0 bases, and 1 base lay in between. The DNA for the CDR3 is TGTGCCAGCAGCTTAGACTCCTACAATGAGCAGTTCTTC. Its translation: CASSLDSYNEQFF.

The chain couples TRBV2 to TRBJ1-2; perhaps TRBD1 as D (6 bases). CDR1 is SNHLY, CDR2 FYNNEI, per germline. This CDR3 region has 16 residues. With 7 bases removed from V and 3 bases from J, the gap between germline ends came to 21 bases. CDR3 loop: CASNKDGRQVYYGYTF. The CDR3 DNA sequence: TGTGCCAGCAATAAAGATGGTAGACAGGTCTACTATGGCTACACCTTC.

The chain joins TRBV6-5 to TRBJ2-4; TRBD2 aligns across 7 bases. CDR1 and CDR2 (germline): MNHEY, SVGAGI. The J segment lost 6 bases and the V segment lost 7 bases, leaving 12 bases of the junction unmatched. The CDR3 sequence is 15 residues long. The CDR3 sequence is CASTTGGSGVNIQYF. CDR3 DNA: TGTGCCAGCACTACGGGGGGTTCAGGCGTAAACATTCAGTACTTC.

This clone was seen only once. Given a much more abundant clone one base away, this may be a read error. The genes are TRBV2 and TRBJ2-3; D unclear. The germline V and J ends were trimmed by 3 bases and 0 bases, with 4 bases remaining between them. This CDR3 region has 13 residues. Germline CDR1 SNHLY, CDR2 FYNNEI. The CDR3 region has the DNA TGTGCCAGCAGTGAGACTAGCACAGATACGCAGTATTTT. Amino acid sequence: CASSETSTDTQYF.

The chain joins TRBV4-2 to TRBJ2-1, with D possibly TRBD2 on 5 matching bases. Germline-derived CDR1 and CDR2 are LGHNA and YNFKEQ. This CDR3 has 13 residues. Trimming stripped 1 base from V and 8 bases from J, with 9 bases between. This chain's CDR3 is CASSQVGGDEQFF. CDR3 nucleotides: TGTGCCAGCAGCCAAGTAGGAGGAGATGAGCAGTTCTTC.

This rearrangement joins TRBV4-1 to TRBJ2-3; 9 bases agree with TRBD2. From germline, CDR1 is MGHRA and CDR2 YSYEKL. The ends lost 3 bases at V and 0 bases at J; junction bases unmatched: 7. The CDR3 length is 17 residues. The CDR3 DNA reads TGCGCCAGCAGCCAGACTACTAGCGGGTCTAGCACAGATACGCAGTATTTT. Translation gives CASSQTTSGSSTDTQYF.